The clone carrying this T cell receptor beta chain showed up just once. Trimming at V came to 4 bases and at J to 7 bases, leaving 7 bases not matched to a gene. This CDR3 contains 14 residues. Germline assignment: CDR1 MNHNS and CDR2 SASEGT. Assay used: immunoSEQ multiplex PCR; TCRdb lists only in-frame clones, some missing. The sample comprises around 2,000,000 clones, approximately 94% of which are singletons, and more than 1.5% rests with the top ten. The sample belongs to a study of shared clonotypes between healthy human individuals. Naive CD8 populations comprised CD45RO-negative cells positively selected for CCR7, excluding terminally differentiated effector memory CD45RA+ cells. Among the donors, all were Caucasian adults who lived in Nashville, Tennessee.

The specimen was naive CD8+ T cells from PBMCs. This sequence was found in a man younger than 35 in good health. Some clones in this sample may be carry-over from other donors' samples. The chain combines TRBV6-1 with TRBJ2-1; 7 bases match TRBD1. The CDR3 DNA reads as TGTGCCAGCAGTGTCGACAGGGTTGGAAATGAGCAGTTCTTC. Its protein is CASSVDRVGNEQFF.